This entry lists 22 T cell receptor beta chains sequenced from one sample in a study of technical replicates of blood from a few donors. Assay used: immunoSEQ multiplex PCR; TCRdb lists only in-frame clones, some missing. This sample has 75,000 to 95,000 clones, with about 93% found just once. Specimen: T cells isolated from PBMCs. The receptors come from a human donor in good health.

The chain uses TRBV19 and TRBJ2-1; D is perhaps TRBD1 (7 bases). The CDR3 sequence is 15 residues long. The V and J ends lost 3 bases and 10 bases respectively, with 19 bases between them. CDR1 and CDR2 from the germline V gene are LNHDA and SQIVND (reference sequence). CDR3 amino acids: CASSMKGRGVREQFF. In nucleotides, the CDR3 is TGTGCCAGTAGTATGAAGGGCAGGGGGGTTAGGGAGCAGTTCTTC.

The chain employs TRBV7-6 and TRBJ2-7, with TRBD2 matching over 10 bases. The CDR3 length is 15 residues. The ends lost 4 bases at V and 2 bases at J; junction bases unmatched: 5. CDR1 and CDR2 (germline): SGHVS, FNYEAQ. Here the CDR3 reads CASSSGLAPTYEQYF. For the CDR3, the DNA is TGTGCCAGCAGCTCGGGACTAGCGCCAACCTACGAGCAGTACTTC.

V usage is TRBV11-2 and J usage is TRBJ2-7; TRBD1 aligns across 9 bases. The CDR3 has 18 residues. J lost 3 bases, V lost 3 bases, and 15 bases had no gene match. Germline V gene sequence: CDR1 SGHAT, CDR2 FQNNGV. The CDR3 DNA follows: TGTGCCAGCAGCTTGGACGCTTCCACAGGGGGCGTCAGCTACGAGCAGTACTTC. Protein product: CASSLDASTGGVSYEQYF.

This chain connects TRBV4-1 to TRBJ2-5; a weak D match, TRBD1 (5 bases). CDR3 size: 17 residues. With 4 bases removed from V and 1 base from J, the gap between germline ends came to 19 bases. The V gene's germline CDR1 is MGHRA and CDR2 YSYEKL. The CDR3: CASSPSRHRTIQETQYF. The CDR3 bases are TGCGCCAGCAGCCCCAGTCGTCACAGGACCATCCAAGAGACCCAGTACTTC.

Concerning this clone itself: Other DNA sequences in the same sample also yield this CDR3. V is TRBV30 and J is TRBJ2-5; D is unresolved. There are 12 residues in the CDR3. Trimming removed 2 bases at V and 0 bases at J, with 4 bases between. From germline, CDR1 is GTSNPN and CDR2 SVGIG (reference sequence). The CDR3 nucleotides read TGTGCCTGGAGTTACAACCAAGAGACCCAGTACTTC. Translation: CAWSYNQETQYF.

The chain links TRBV27 to TRBJ2-7, with TRBD1 matching over 7 bases. CDR1 is MNHEY, CDR2 SMNVEV, per germline (reference sequence). The CDR3 is 14 residues long. V was clipped by 6 bases and J by 5 bases; unmatched bases: 10. In DNA form, the CDR3 reads TGTGCCAGCAGCGGGGACAGAATCTTCAACGAGCAGTACTTC. This codes for CASSGDRIFNEQYF.

The chain combines TRBV13 with TRBJ2-7; 10 bases are a match to TRBD2. Per the germline V gene, CDR1 is PRHDT and CDR2 is FYEKMQ (reference sequence). V shed 6 bases, J shed 4 bases, and the junction held 6 bases outside the gene matches. The CDR3 length is 14 residues. The CDR3 region is CASRPTSGTYEQYF. The CDR3 DNA reads as TGTGCCAGCAGACCAACTAGCGGGACTTACGAGCAGTACTTC.

This clone was picked up one time. The rearrangement uses TRBV4-2 and TRBJ2-1; the D is unclear. CDR3 length: 13 amino acids. Germline CDR1 LGHNA, CDR2 YNFKEQ. Trimming cost V 0 bases and J 10 bases, with 10 bases left between them. CDR3 residues: CASSQDGNGEQFF. The CDR3 DNA is TGTGCCAGCAGCCAAGATGGCAACGGGGAGCAGTTCTTC.

The count of this clone is one. The chain links TRBV27 to TRBJ2-7, with 8 bases matching TRBD2. V gave up 3 bases and J gave up 4 bases; unmatched junction bases: 11. From germline, CDR1 is MNHEY and CDR2 SMNVEV (reference sequence). The CDR3 sequence is 16 residues long. The CDR3 region is CASSFGGSGNFYEQYF. In nucleotides, the CDR3 is TGTGCCAGCAGTTTTGGGGGTAGCGGGAATTTTTACGAGCAGTACTTC.

The chain recombines TRBV27 with TRBJ2-7, with 8 bases aligning to TRBD2. The junction had 5 bases not matched to a gene; V was cut back by 4 bases and J by 0 bases. Germline-derived CDR1 and CDR2 are MNHEY and SMNVEV (reference sequence). This CDR3 region has 15 residues. CDR3 DNA: TGTGCCAGCAGTTCCAAAAGCGGGAGCTCCTACGAGCAGTACTTC. Its translation: CASSSKSGSSYEQYF.

This clone has a single count. The chain carries TRBV28 and TRBJ2-5; 7 nucleotides agree with TRBD2. Germline CDR1 reads MDHEN; CDR2 reads SYDVKM. The V and J ends lost 9 bases and 3 bases, in that order; junction bases with no gene match: 19. This CDR3 comprises 17 residues. CDR3 loop: CASAKLLGGVDKETQYF. DNA of the CDR3: TGTGCCAGTGCTAAACTACTGGGGGGGGTTGATAAAGAGACCCAGTACTTC.

The chain has TRBV7-6 and TRBJ2-1, with D unresolved. The CDR3 loop spans 16 amino acids. Trimming removed 2 bases at V and 0 bases at J, with 11 bases between. Germline assignment: CDR1 SGHVS and CDR2 FNYEAQ. CDR3 coding DNA: TGTGCCAGCAGCTTAAACTTTGGTCCCTCCTACAATGAGCAGTTCTTC. Protein sequence: CASSLNFGPSYNEQFF.

V usage is TRBV15 and J usage is TRBJ2-2; 8 bases line up with TRBD2. Germline V CDR1 and CDR2: LNHNV, YYDKDF (reference sequence). This CDR3 is 22 amino acids long. V lost 0 bases to trimming and J lost 2 bases; unmatched junction nucleotides: 20. This CDR3 is CATSRDVPLGRAGGENTGELFF. The CDR3 coding sequence is TGTGCCACCAGCAGAGATGTTCCCCTAGGGAGGGCGGGAGGCGAAAACACCGGGGAGCTGTTTTTT.

The V gene is TRBV10-2, the J gene TRBJ1-1; D is undetermined. This CDR3 is 14 amino acids long. CDR1 and CDR2 from the germline V gene are WSHSY and SAAADI. The CDR3 sequence is CATSREEANTEAFF. CDR3 bases: TGCGCAACCTCTCGGGAAGAGGCGAACACTGAAGCTTTCTTT.

The chain recombines TRBV9 with TRBJ1-2; the D gene is possibly TRBD1 (6 bases). The CDR3 has 15 residues. Trimming cost V 1 base and J 4 bases, with 14 bases left between them. Per germline, CDR1 SGDLS and CDR2 YYNGEE. The CDR3 DNA follows: TGTGCCAGCAGCGTATGGGACAAACCACTCTATGGCTACACCTTC. Translation: CASSVWDKPLYGYTF.

This chain joins TRBV27 and TRBJ2-3; a weak D match, TRBD1 (6 bases). Germline CDR1 MNHEY, CDR2 SMNVEV (reference sequence). Trimming shortened V by 5 bases and J by 4 bases, and 10 bases separated the two germline ends. The CDR3 loop spans 13 amino acids. CDR3 protein: CASSRQEADTQYF. CDR3 DNA sequence: TGTGCCAGCAGTAGACAGGAGGCAGATACGCAGTATTTT.

The chain uses TRBV4-2 and TRBJ2-2; TRBD2 matches 10 bases. The CDR3 runs 15 residues. V gave up 4 bases and J gave up 5 bases; unmatched junction bases: 4. Germline V lookup: CDR1 LGHNA, CDR2 YNFKEQ. This CDR3 reads CASSPLAGGTGELFF. DNA of the CDR3: TGTGCCAGCAGCCCCTTAGCGGGGGGTACCGGGGAGCTGTTTTTT.

The gene calls are TRBV5-4 and TRBJ1-2; 7 bases map to TRBD1. V was pared by 4 bases and J by 2 bases, with 5 bases of the junction left unmatched. This CDR3 comprises 14 residues. Germline CDR1 SGHNT, CDR2 YYREEE (reference sequence). The CDR3 region has the DNA TGTGCCAGCAGCCGATCGGGACAGAACTATGGCTACACCTTC. The encoded protein is CASSRSGQNYGYTF.

In this sample, this clone turned up a few times. The sample carries other DNA sequences with the same CDR3. CDR3 in amino acids: CASSPGLARTGELFF. The CDR3 DNA sequence: TGTGCCAGCAGCCCGGGACTAGCCCGGACAGGGGAGCTGTTTTTT. V gene TRBV11-2 combines with J gene TRBJ2-2; 9 bases align to TRBD2. The CDR3 covers 15 residues. V was clipped by 5 bases and J by 8 bases; unmatched bases: 9. Germline V gene sequence: CDR1 SGHAT, CDR2 FQNNGV.

The V and J genes are TRBV7-3 and TRBJ2-1; a possible D gene is TRBD2 (7 bases). CDR1 is SGHTA and CDR2 is FQGTGA in the germline V gene. This CDR3 spans 17 amino acids. V lost 2 bases and J 7 bases, leaving 21 bases between the germline ends. The CDR3 loop reads CASSLVAGARGRNEQFF. In nucleotides, the CDR3 is TGTGCCAGCAGCTTAGTCGCGGGGGCCCGGGGGCGGAATGAGCAGTTCTTC.

The chain uses TRBV5-1 and TRBJ1-5, with 8 bases identical to TRBD1. There are 15 residues in the CDR3. Per the germline V gene, CDR1 is SGHRS and CDR2 is YFSETQ. V dropped 4 bases and J dropped 0; count of bases not matched to a gene: 3. CDR3 coding DNA: TGCGCCAGCAGCAGGACAGGGCTTAGCAATCAGCCCCAGCATTTT. Its protein product is CASSRTGLSNQPQHF.

This chain joins TRBV19 and TRBJ1-3, with D perhaps matching TRBD1 (5 bases). V dropped 6 bases and J dropped 0 bases, with 9 bases sitting between them. This CDR3 contains 14 residues. Germline-derived CDR1 and CDR2 are LNHDA and SQIVND (reference sequence). The CDR3, as DNA: TGTGCCAGTAGATGGGGGGGCTCTGGAAACACCATATATTTT. Amino acids: CASRWGGSGNTIYF.